This is a list of T cell receptor beta chains from one sample in a study of molecular identifiers for immune sequencing clone quantification. TCRdb re-derived calls from the PCR reads in MiXCR, one entry per CDR3 protein. The table records some 680,000 distinct CDR3 sequences, 25% of them present only once. Material for sequencing was naive CD8+ T cells from blood, with Jurkat cell RNA spiked in. The source is a human donor in good health. Some libraries in this study had Jurkat cell RNA spiked in. The CDR3 runs from the conserved cysteine through the conserved F or W. The order of the fields is V gene, J gene, CDR3 protein.

V: TRBV12-3/TRBV12-4
J: TRBJ2-1
CDR3: CASTFVQRYNEQFF

V: TRBV4-3
J: TRBJ2-7
CDR3: CASSQLPGQGPYEQYF

V: TRBV5-5
J: TRBJ2-7
CDR3: CASSLAGGPDEQYF

V: TRBV20-1
J: TRBJ2-7
CDR3: CSAMAASYEQYF

V: TRBV28
J: TRBJ1-3
CDR3: CASSPSGSSGNTIYF

V: TRBV28
J: TRBJ1-5
CDR3: CASSSIISNQPQHF

V: TRBV6-2/TRBV6-3
J: TRBJ1-1
CDR3: CASSSPEDRVLVVMTEAFF

V: TRBV9
J: TRBJ2-3
CDR3: CASSLAGGPNYPDTQYF

V: TRBV7-8
J: TRBJ2-1
CDR3: CASSPLDRGLFNEQFF

V: TRBV7-9
J: TRBJ2-7
CDR3: CASSGQTYEQYF

V: TRBV19
J: TRBJ2-4
CDR3: CARPNPRMASVANIQYF

V: TRBV19
J: TRBJ1-2
CDR3: CASSMGRGLSGYTF

V: TRBV9
J: TRBJ2-5
CDR3: CASSLGTSGSQETQYF

V: TRBV7-9
J: TRBJ2-3
CDR3: CASSGGTSGSFF

V: TRBV20-1
J: TRBJ2-6
CDR3: CSARNRGNSGANVLTF

V: TRBV7-6
J: TRBJ2-2
CDR3: CASSRVRNTGELFF

V: TRBV6-5
J: TRBJ2-6
CDR3: CASAGPIRSGANVLAF

V: TRBV6-1
J: TRBJ2-7
CDR3: CASSDGRYRTRGYEQYF

V: TRBV30
J: TRBJ2-7
CDR3: CAWSSNKYEQYF

V: TRBV6-6
J: TRBJ1-6
CDR3: CASTTRGGRHSPLHF

V: TRBV4-1
J: TRBJ2-6
CDR3: CASSQAGGPSRGANVLTF

V: TRBV9
J: TRBJ1-5
CDR3: CASSAGTGGVQPQHF

V: TRBV10-3
J: TRBJ2-7
CDR3: CAISSGPGGNYEQYF

V: TRBV2
J: TRBJ2-4
CDR3: CASSDRPDKNIQYF

V: TRBV18
J: TRBJ2-6
CDR3: CASSPPGQVFSGANVLTF

V: TRBV2
J: TRBJ2-7
CDR3: CASSPTWSSYEQYF

V: TRBV15
J: NA
CDR3: CATSSGTPSRPQYF

V: TRBV11-2
J: TRBJ2-3
CDR3: CASSPGPGTDTHYF

V: TRBV6-6
J: TRBJ2-7
CDR3: CASTVRASSYYEQYF

V: TRBV19
J: TRBJ2-3
CDR3: CASTLRPDVFQAENVDTQYF

V: TRBV5-6
J: TRBJ2-2
CDR3: CASSLTTSGNTGELFF

V: TRBV13
J: TRBJ1-2
CDR3: CASSLGLIAAGANYGYTF

V: TRBV4-3
J: TRBJ1-4
CDR3: CASSQDGQGASNEELFF

V: TRBV6-5
J: TRBJ1-1
CDR3: CASSYISLPQAEAFF

V: TRBV27
J: TRBJ2-2
CDR3: CASRSRVNTRISGELFF

V: TRBV6-2/TRBV6-3
J: TRBJ2-1
CDR3: CASSYWAGEVGKEQFF

V: TRBV5-6
J: TRBJ2-7
CDR3: CASSWGGGSSSYEQYF

V: TRBV7-9
J: TRBJ2-5
CDR3: CASSLPNQKETQYF

V: TRBV2
J: TRBJ2-5
CDR3: CASSEIIGSAAQETQYF

V: TRBV19
J: TRBJ2-7
CDR3: CASSPTASYGQYF

V: TRBV6-5
J: TRBJ1-1
CDR3: CASSYRGMGQGMNTEAFF

V: TRBV14
J: TRBJ2-7
CDR3: CASSQDSDSYEQYF

V: TRBV20-1
J: TRBJ2-2
CDR3: CSAPTANTGELFF

V: TRBV7-9
J: TRBJ2-5
CDR3: CASSTRSGLEETQYF